Following are 9 T cell receptor beta chains from one sample sequenced in a study of beta chain features in type 1 diabetes. Sequenced material consisted of expressed TCRB transcripts (all of the isolated RNA was reverse transcribed). Sequenced by immunoSEQ multiplex PCR; TCRdb stores in-frame clones only, minus some. The data show 120,000 to 150,000 clones, about 9.4% seen once. The sample was naive CD4+ T cells from blood. Source of these receptors: a man younger than 35 in good health.

The gene calls are TRBV7-2 and TRBJ1-6; D unclear. Trimming cost V 5 bases and J 11 bases, with 16 bases left between them. The CDR3 covers 14 residues. Germline CDR1 is SGHTA and CDR2 is FQGNSA. CDR3 DNA sequence: TGTGCCAGCAGCACCGACTCCTCGGGGACACCCCTCCACTTT. It is translated as CASSTDSSGTPLHF.

This clone was detected a few times. The chain couples TRBV5-1 to TRBJ2-1; TRBD2 might be the D (7 bases). Germline V gene lookup returns CDR1 SGHRS and CDR2 YFSETQ. The CDR3 has 18 amino acids. V shed 4 bases and J shed 1 base, with 21 bases lying between them. CDR3 sequence: CASSRVFLRGPSYNEQFF. As DNA, the CDR3 is TGCGCCAGCAGCCGCGTTTTTTTGCGGGGGCCTTCCTACAATGAGCAGTTCTTC.

The table lists this clone with a few counts. The J gene is TRBJ2-1, the V gene TRBV27; possibly TRBD1 for D (6 bases). Germline V gene lookup returns CDR1 MNHEY and CDR2 SMNVEV (reference sequence). This CDR3 comprises 15 residues. V lost 2 bases and J 1 base, leaving 9 bases between the germline ends. As DNA, the CDR3 is TGTGCCAGCAGTTTACTGGGGGCTTCCTACAATGAGCAGTTCTTC. Amino acid sequence: CASSLLGASYNEQFF.

The V call is TRBV27, the J call TRBJ2-7, with TRBD2 matching over 11 bases. CDR1 MNHEY and CDR2 SMNVEV come from the germline V gene (reference sequence). This CDR3 contains 19 residues. The J segment lost 0 bases and the V segment lost 4 bases, leaving 14 bases of the junction unmatched. In DNA form, the CDR3 reads TGTGCCAGCAGTTCGACACTATTAAGACTAGCGGGGAGCTCCTACGAGCAGTACTTC. Amino acids: CASSSTLLRLAGSSYEQYF.

The chain employs TRBV5-5 and TRBJ2-7; TRBD2 agrees at 7 bases. The CDR3 extends over 14 amino acids. Germline-derived CDR1 and CDR2 are SGHKS and YYEKEE (reference sequence). With 5 bases clipped from V and 0 bases from J, the junction kept 5 bases outside the gene matches. The CDR3 loop reads CASRPTSDSYEQYF. For the CDR3, the DNA is TGTGCCAGCAGACCTACTAGCGACTCCTACGAGCAGTACTTC.

V is TRBV19 and J is TRBJ1-2; a possible D gene is TRBD1 (5 bases). Trimming took 8 bases from V and 2 from J, leaving 18 bases between them. The CDR3 contains 15 residues. Germline values: CDR1 LNHDA, CDR2 SQIVND (reference sequence). CDR3 residues: CASGGSPQRNYGYTF. The DNA for the CDR3 is TGTGCCAGTGGGGGGTCCCCCCAAAGGAACTATGGCTACACCTTC.

The rearrangement joins TRBV6-6 to TRBJ1-2; tentatively, D is TRBD1 (5 bases). The CDR3 totals 14 residues. The germline V gene has CDR1 MNHNY and CDR2 SVGAGI (reference sequence). V was shortened by 0 bases and J by 8 bases, with 13 bases between the two germline ends. CDR3 residues: CASSYSGRAEGYTF. CDR3 coding DNA: TGTGCCAGCAGTTACTCGGGCAGGGCAGAGGGCTACACCTTC.

This clone occurred a few times. The gene calls are TRBV9 and TRBJ2-2; possible D gene TRBD1, 6 bases. The V gene lost 1 base and the J gene lost 5 bases, with 9 bases spanning the gap. Germline V gene sequence: CDR1 SGDLS, CDR2 YYNGEE. The CDR3 has 14 residues. CDR3 residues: CASSVQGQTGELFF. The DNA for the CDR3 is TGTGCCAGCAGCGTACAGGGACAAACCGGGGAGCTGTTTTTT.

Only a few counts were recorded for this clone. The J gene is TRBJ2-1, the V gene TRBV6-1, with D maybe TRBD1 (5 bases). Germline CDR1 and CDR2: MNHNS and SASEGT. The CDR3 length is 15 residues. Trimming removed 4 bases at V and 1 base at J, with 11 bases between. CDR3 residues: CASSGKTVSYNEQFF. CDR3 DNA sequence: TGTGCCAGCAGTGGGAAGACAGTATCCTACAATGAGCAGTTCTTC.